This T cell receptor (beta chain) was recorded in a study of cytomegalovirus exposure and HLA in healthy donors. Study-level background: One earlier analysis, a look at some 180 million T cells, found 100 million to 130 million unique TCR beta sequences. Study-level findings and limits: According to a later analysis, donors in an Asian-associated ancestry cluster reportedly had fewer N-insertions than the roughly 640-donor mean. Researchers catalogued 150 or so TCR beta chains as cytomegalovirus-associated.

A multiplex PCR was run with 60 Vbeta primers and 13 Jbeta primers. Data came from immunoSEQ multiplex PCR; TCRdb stores just in-frame clones and leaves some out. The table shows about 150,000 clones, with about 70% occurring only once. For this clone: Its antigen remains unknown.

This CDR3 contains 15 residues. The germline V gene has CDR1 MDHEN and CDR2 SYDVKM. The V gene end was trimmed by 3 bases and the J gene end by 7 bases; junction bases not matched to a gene: 11. The sample consisted of PBMCs. The clonotype was recovered from a man aged 55 to 70 in good health and CMV-seronegative. This sequence joins TRBV28 and TRBJ1-2; 7 nucleotides match TRBD1. The CDR3 spells CASSFGSRQGFGYTF. In DNA form, the CDR3 reads TGTGCCAGCAGTTTCGGTTCCCGACAGGGTTTTGGCTACACCTTC.